These 28 T cell receptor beta chains originate from one sample sequenced in a study of tumor-infiltrating lymphocytes in primary liver carcinoma. Germline DNA was also extracted, and blood RNA derived from unsorted whole blood. Making TCR beta cDNA involved around 540 ng total RNA and a constant-region primer. ARM-PCR, slightly modified, supplied the TCR beta libraries through three nested multiplex PCR rounds. Forward primers for TRBV1-TRBV30 and a C-beta reverse primer served the first two PCR rounds, at around 9 cycles each. MiXCR, run by TCRdb on the multiplex PCR reads, gives a single entry per CDR3 protein. This table holds approximately 210,000 distinct CDR3 sequences, less than 65% found once. Sequenced input: peripheral blood. Every receptor here comes from a woman aged 55-70 years with primary liver carcinoma and hepatitis B virus infection.

Comments on this clonotype: The CDR3 ends on some other residue instead of the conserved phenylalanine or tryptophan, so this is likely a read error. V gene TRBV11-1 combines with J gene TRBJ2-3; D call uncertain. This CDR3 is built from 13 residues. Looked up from germline, CDR1 is SGHAT and CDR2 is FQDESV (reference sequence). The CDR3 DNA reads as TGTGCTAGCAGCTTCGGCAGCACAGATACGCAGTATTAT. Amino acid sequence: CASSFGSTDTQYY.

A word on this clonotype: This sequence may be a read error, since a much larger clone differs from it by one base. The J gene is TRBJ1-6, the V gene TRBV6-1, with D hard to call. Trimming shortened V by 4 bases and J by 11 bases, and 9 bases separated the two germline ends. CDR1 and CDR2 from the germline V gene are MNHNS and SASEGT. The CDR3 loop spans 12 amino acids. CDR3 protein: CASSVANTPLHF. The CDR3 nucleotides read TGTGCCAGCAGTGTCGCGAATACACCCCTCCACTTT.

The rearrangement uses TRBV11-2 and TRBJ2-7, with 7 nucleotides matching TRBD2. The CDR3 extends over 14 amino acids. CDR1 and CDR2 from the germline V gene are SGHAT and FQNNGV. V was pared by 5 bases and J by 0 bases, with 4 bases of the junction left unmatched. The DNA for the CDR3 is TGTGCCAGCAGCCGGACTAGGACCTCCTACGAGCAGTACTTC. Its protein product is CASSRTRTSYEQYF.

This clonotype was recorded many times. The rearrangement joins TRBV6-2 or TRBV6-3 to TRBJ2-1; 8 nucleotides agree with TRBD2. This CDR3 region has 15 residues. CDR1 is MNHEY and CDR2 is SVGEGT in the germline V gene. V dropped 6 bases and J dropped 4; count of bases not matched to a gene: 8. The CDR3: CASREAGVRYNEQFF. CDR3 coding DNA: TGTGCCAGCAGGGAAGCGGGAGTACGGTACAATGAGCAGTTCTTC.

This clonotype was found a few times. One junction end disagrees with the germline gene, perhaps due to a read error. The chain employs TRBV29-1 and TRBJ1-2; 9 nucleotides line up with TRBD1. This CDR3 comprises 13 residues. Germline V gene data show CDR1 as SQVTM and CDR2 as ANQGSEA. CDR3 region: CCVEGQGFYGYTF. CDR3 bases: TGCTGCGTTGAAGGACAGGGGTTCTATGGCTACACCTTC.

As regards this clonotype: A read error is possible here, since a much larger clone lies one base away. V gene TRBV5-6 combines with J gene TRBJ2-4; D is perhaps TRBD1 (5 bases). Germline CDR1 and CDR2: SGHDT and YYEEEE. The CDR3 is 14 amino acids. V was clipped by 10 bases and J by 8 bases, with 22 bases between them. This CDR3 is CACIRWGSGYIQYF. CDR3 nucleotides: TGTGCCTGCATCCGATGGGGCAGTGGGTACATTCAGTACTTC.

In the case of this clonotype: This may arise from a read error, as a much more abundant clone is one base away. This CDR3 is CSVELAGHPYKQYF. In DNA form, the CDR3 reads TGCAGCGTCGAATTAGCGGGACACCCCTACAAGCAGTACTTC. V usage is TRBV29-1 and J usage is TRBJ2-7; 8 bases are shared with TRBD2. Germline-derived CDR1 and CDR2 are SQVTM and ANQGSEA. The CDR3 runs to 14 residues.

A word on this clonotype: A read error is possible here, since a much larger clone lies one base away. The chain has TRBV6-1 and TRBJ2-1; possibly TRBD2 for D (5 bases). Germline V CDR1 and CDR2: MNHNS, SASEGT. The CDR3 spans 16 residues. The CDR3 reads CASSDRSGWRYNEQLF. The CDR3 DNA reads TGTGCCAGCAGTGATAGGTCGGGGTGGAGGTACAATGAGCAGCTCTTC.

Concerning this clonotype itself: An end of the junction differs from the germline gene, which may be a read error. The V and J genes are TRBV12-3 or TRBV12-4 and TRBJ2-3; TRBD2 agrees at 7 bases. The CDR3 runs 15 residues. DNA for the CDR3: TGTGCCAGCAGTTCTAGGGGACTAACCACAGATATGCAGTATTTT. It translates to CASSSRGLTTDMQYF.

This clonotype was counted many times. The chain joins TRBV11-2 to TRBJ1-3; D is ambiguous. Germline assignment: CDR1 SGHAT and CDR2 FQNNGV. This CDR3 comprises 14 residues. The V end was cut by 2 bases, the J end by 2 bases, with 7 bases between. The DNA for the CDR3 is TGTGCCAGCAGCTTAAACATCGCTGGAAACACCATATATTTT. Protein sequence: CASSLNIAGNTIYF. Full variable domain (outside the CDR3, taken from reference TRBV11-2 and TRBJ1-3): EAGVAQSPRYKIIEKRQSVAFWCNPISGHATLYWYQQILGQGPKLLIQFQNNGVVDDSQLPKDRFSAERLKGVDSTLKIQPAKLEDSAVYLCASSLNIAGNTIYFGEGSWLTVV.

A note on this clonotype: At one of its ends the junction is not consistent with the germline gene, which may arise from a read error. J is TRBJ1-4 and V is TRBV7-8; D is possibly TRBD1 (6 bases). CDR1 and CDR2 from the germline V gene are SGHVS and FQNEAQ. This CDR3 is built from 16 residues. The CDR3: CASSYRAPATNEKLSF. The CDR3 coding sequence is TGTGCCAGCAGCTACAGGGCCCCCGCAACTAATGAAAAACTGTCTTTT.

As to this clonotype: With a much larger clone just one base away, this may be a read error. This rearrangement joins TRBV6-5 to TRBJ2-7; D is possibly TRBD2 (6 bases). CDR3 length equals 15 residues. The V gene's germline CDR1 is MNHEY and CDR2 SVGAGI. In nucleotides, the CDR3 is TGTGCCAGCAGTTACGGTATTAGCGGACCCTACGAGCAGCACTTC. Translating gives CASSYGISGPYEQHF.

This clonotype was counted a few times. Since a much larger clone is just one base distant, this may be a read error. The gene calls are TRBV4-2 and TRBJ2-3, with D possibly matching TRBD2 (6 bases). Germline V gene sequence: CDR1 LGHNA, CDR2 YNFKEQ. This CDR3 is built from 14 residues. The CDR3, as DNA: TGTGTCAGCAGCCAAGAAGCACTAGCCGATACGCAGTATTTT. It yields the protein CVSSQEALADTQYF.

As regards this clonotype: Since a much larger clone is just one base distant, this may be a read error. The rearrangement links TRBV6-2 or TRBV6-3 to TRBJ2-1; 7 bases match TRBD2. The CDR3 runs 15 residues. From germline, CDR1 is MNHEY and CDR2 SVGEGT. CDR3 region: CASRSAGNSYNDQFF. CDR3 sequence (DNA): TGTGCCAGCAGATCAGCGGGGAACTCCTACAATGATCAGTTCTTC.

Comments on this clonotype: An end of the junction differs from the germline gene, which may be a read error. The V call is TRBV29-1, the J call TRBJ1-2; the D is unclear. This CDR3 has 13 residues. Germline V gene data show CDR1 as SQVTM and CDR2 as ANQGSEA. The CDR3 DNA is TGCAGCGCTACCGGACTCGGAGGGTCGGGCTACCCCTTC. This encodes CSATGLGGSGYPF. Full variable domain (missing parts from reference TRBV29-1 and TRBJ1-2): SAVISQKPSRDICQRGTSLTIQCQVDSQVTMMFWYRQQPGQSLTLIATANQGSEATYESGFVIDKFPISRPNLTFSTLTVSNMSPEDSSIYLCSATGLGGSGYPFGSGTRLTVV.

This clonotype was observed many times. The chain joins TRBV4-2 to TRBJ2-1, with 7 bases fitting TRBD2. The length of the CDR3 is 17 residues. Germline loops: CDR1 LGHNA, CDR2 YNFKEQ. The J segment lost 5 bases and the V segment lost 0 bases, leaving 10 bases of the junction unmatched. The CDR3 sequence is CASSQDWREGRNNEQFF. The CDR3 coding sequence is TGTGCCAGCAGCCAAGATTGGAGGGAGGGCAGGAACAATGAGCAGTTCTTC.

Concerning this clonotype itself: The germline gene is not matched at one end of the junction; a read error may be the cause. The rearrangement uses TRBV11-3 and TRBJ1-2, with a possible D match to TRBD1 (5 bases). From germline, CDR1 is SGHNT and CDR2 YENEEA. CDR3 length equals 13 residues. Written as DNA, the CDR3 is TGTGCCAGTAGCTTAGGGGCTGGTTTTGGCTACGCCTTC. Its protein product is CASSLGAGFGYAF.

In the case of this clonotype: This could be a read error, since a much larger clone is one nucleotide away. The chain links TRBV6-1 to TRBJ1-5, with D perhaps TRBD1 (6 bases). The CDR3 has 14 amino acids. Germline V gene sequence: CDR1 MNHNS, CDR2 SASEGT. Here the CDR3 DNA reads TGTTCCAGCAGTGATTGGGGGGCCAATCAGCCCCAGCATTTT. Amino acids: CSSSDWGANQPQHF.

In regard to this clonotype: A much larger clone lies one base from this, so it may be a read error. This chain uses TRBV12-3 or TRBV12-4 with TRBJ2-3; maybe TRBD2 (5 bases). This CDR3 contains 16 residues. V lost 6 bases to trimming and J lost 4 bases, with 20 bases between them. For the CDR3, the DNA is TGTGCCAGCAGCCTCGCTAGCAGGAGGTTTGCAGATACGCAGTATTTT. This translates into CASSLASRRFADTQYF.

Comments on this clonotype: This may stem from a read error, because a much larger clone lies one nucleotide away. The chain uses TRBV10-3 and TRBJ1-1; D is possibly TRBD1 (5 bases). The CDR3 extends over 15 amino acids. The V gene lost 6 bases and the J gene lost 0 bases, with 14 bases spanning the gap. Germline loops: CDR1 ENHRY, CDR2 SYGVKD. The CDR3 here is CAISEKGVVNTEAFF. In nucleotides, the CDR3 is TGTGCCATCAGCGAGAAAGGGGTTGTGAACACTGAAGCTTTCTTT.

CDR3 loop: CSTGLTEDNEQFF. The CDR3 DNA follows: TGCAGCACCGGACTAACGGAAGACAATGAGCAGTTCTTC. The rearrangement links TRBV29-1 to TRBJ2-1; the D gene is possibly TRBD2 (6 bases). Per the germline V gene, CDR1 is SQVTM and CDR2 is ANQGSEA. V was pared by 8 bases and J by 5 bases, with 16 bases between. The CDR3 runs to 13 residues.

Comments on this clonotype: A much larger clone is a single base away; this may be a read error. The chain links TRBV12-3 or TRBV12-4 to TRBJ2-5; possible D gene TRBD2, 6 bases. With 3 bases removed from V and 9 bases from J, the gap between germline ends came to 14 bases. The CDR3 extends over 13 amino acids. The CDR3 DNA reads TGTGCCAGCAGTTTCGGGGACGGGGAGGCCCAGTACTTC. Protein: CASSFGDGEAQYF.

Turning to this clonotype: A much larger clonotype is one base distant, so this may be a read error. V is TRBV5-5 and J is TRBJ2-5; no clear D. CDR3 length equals 14 residues. CDR1 is SGHKS and CDR2 is YYEKEE in the germline V gene (reference sequence). Here the CDR3 reads CASSPSRAQGTQYF. The CDR3, as DNA: TGTGCCAGCAGCCCCTCCCGGGCCCAAGGGACCCAGTACTTC.

Ten or more counts support this clonotype. The chain has TRBV29-1 and TRBJ2-5; 9 bases are a match to TRBD1. V shed 7 bases, J shed 2 bases, and the junction held 5 bases outside the gene matches. This CDR3 region has 13 residues. Looked up from germline, CDR1 is SQVTM and CDR2 is ANQGSEA. In nucleotides, the CDR3 is TGCAGCGCTGACAGGGGGTCACAAGAGACCCAGTACTTC. Translation gives CSADRGSQETQYF.

Comments on this clonotype: Since no conserved phenylalanine or tryptophan closes the CDR3, a read error is the likely cause. No DNA is shown, since the ends of the CDR3 on it are uncertain; the CDR3 is the one TCRdb lists. This rearrangement joins TRBV11-2 to TRBJ2-7; the table assigns TRBD2, which was not confirmed against the DNA. CDR1 is SGHAT, CDR2 FQNNGV, per germline. The CDR3 has 16 residues if both end residues are counted. CDR3 amino acids: CASSNGGRTSGSEQYL.

The chain is built from TRBV11-2 and TRBJ1-1, with D perhaps matching TRBD1 (6 bases). The germline V and J ends were trimmed by 11 bases and 0 bases, with 16 bases remaining between them. The length of the CDR3 is 14 residues. Germline V CDR1 and CDR2: SGHAT, FQNNGV. The DNA of the CDR3 is TGTGCCTCCGTCCAGGGGATCATGAACACTGAAGCTTTCTTT. Protein sequence: CASVQGIMNTEAFF.

This clonotype was found many times. The chain recombines TRBV12-3 or TRBV12-4 with TRBJ1-2, with D unclear. V was pared by 10 bases and J by 4 bases, with 19 bases between. The CDR3 is 14 amino acids. The CDR3 nucleotides are TGTGCCACCCACCCCGGGAGGCGGGCCTATGGCTACACCTTC. Translation gives CATHPGRRAYGYTF.

Concerning this clonotype: This may be a read error, as it is one base from a much larger clone. The J gene is TRBJ2-7, the V gene TRBV10-2; 7 nucleotides agree with TRBD1. The length of the CDR3 is 14 residues. CDR1 and CDR2 from the germline V gene are WSHSY and SAAADI. The CDR3 loop is CANSEGTAWYEQYF. The CDR3, as DNA: TGCGCCAACAGTGAGGGGACAGCCTGGTACGAGCAGTACTTC.